The TCR beta chain described here comes from a study of human versus mouse CDR3 diversity and MHC coevolution. Sequencing used immunoSEQ multiplex PCR; TCRdb keeps in-frame clones, though not all of them. Of tens of thousands of clones in the sample, over 90% were seen once. The CDR3 runs 18 residues. The germline V gene has CDR1 MGHRA and CDR2 YSYEKL. V was trimmed by 0 bases and J by 1 base, leaving 18 bases between them. The rearrangement joins TRBV4-1 to TRBJ1-1, with D possibly matching TRBD1 (6 bases). This receptor was identified in a person in their sixties in good health. Material: naive CD4+ T cells from blood. As to subset: CD45RO-negative CD62L-positive naive CD4 T cells. The CDR3 sequence: CASSQDGYREKPNTEAFF. The CDR3 DNA reads as TGCGCCAGCAGCCAAGATGGTTACAGGGAAAAACCGAACACTGAAGCTTTCTTT.